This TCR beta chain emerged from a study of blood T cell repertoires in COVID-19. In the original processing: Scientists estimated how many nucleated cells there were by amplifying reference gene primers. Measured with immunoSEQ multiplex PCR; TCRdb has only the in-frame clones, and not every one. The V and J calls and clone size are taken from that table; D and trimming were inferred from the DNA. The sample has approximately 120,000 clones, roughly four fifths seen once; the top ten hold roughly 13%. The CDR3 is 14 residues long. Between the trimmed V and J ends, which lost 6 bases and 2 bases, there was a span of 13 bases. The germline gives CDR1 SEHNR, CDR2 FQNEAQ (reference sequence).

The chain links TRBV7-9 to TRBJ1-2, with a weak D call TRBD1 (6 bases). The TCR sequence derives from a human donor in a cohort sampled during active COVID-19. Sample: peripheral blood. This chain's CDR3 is CASSYPTGNYGYTF. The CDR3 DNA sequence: TGTGCCAGCAGTTATCCGACAGGCAACTATGGCTACACCTTC.